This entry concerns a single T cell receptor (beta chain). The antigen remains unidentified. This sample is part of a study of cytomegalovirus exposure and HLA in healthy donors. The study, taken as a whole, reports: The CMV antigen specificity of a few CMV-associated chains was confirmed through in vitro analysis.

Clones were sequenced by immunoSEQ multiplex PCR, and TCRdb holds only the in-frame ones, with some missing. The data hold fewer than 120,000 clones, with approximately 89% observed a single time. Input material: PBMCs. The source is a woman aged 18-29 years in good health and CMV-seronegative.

This chain's CDR3 is CATSWVGGGNTIYF. The CDR3 nucleotides read TGTGCCACCAGCTGGGTAGGGGGCGGAAACACCATATATTTT. The chain carries TRBV15 and TRBJ1-3; 7 positions match TRBD1. In germline, CDR1 is LNHNV, CDR2 YYDKDF (reference sequence). This CDR3 has 14 amino acids. After removal of 5 bases from V and 4 bases from J, the junction contained 5 bases not matched to a gene.